This TCR beta chain was recovered during a study of CD8 T cells in ankylosing spondylitis. Findings of the study overall: Disease-linked clones proved CD8+ and comparatively uncommon in peripheral blood.

TCRdb reanalysed the 5' RACE reads using MiXCR and keeps one entry per CDR3 protein. Here the sample spans 25,000 or so distinct CDR3 sequences, roughly 7.9% being singletons. This clonotype was observed a few times. Its antigen is undetermined. The germline CDR1 and CDR2 sequences are DFQATT and SNEGSKA (reference sequence). The CDR3 has 13 residues. V lost 6 bases to trimming and J lost 3 bases, with 15 bases between them. The sequence was obtained from a male donor with ankylosing spondylitis or in good health (not recorded which). The sample was blood. The chain couples TRBV20-1 to TRBJ2-7, with D perhaps assigned TRBD1 or TRBD2 (5 bases each). The CDR3 region has the DNA TGCAGTGCCACCGGGACGGGTATCTACGAGCAGTACTTC. It encodes CSATGTGIYEQYF.